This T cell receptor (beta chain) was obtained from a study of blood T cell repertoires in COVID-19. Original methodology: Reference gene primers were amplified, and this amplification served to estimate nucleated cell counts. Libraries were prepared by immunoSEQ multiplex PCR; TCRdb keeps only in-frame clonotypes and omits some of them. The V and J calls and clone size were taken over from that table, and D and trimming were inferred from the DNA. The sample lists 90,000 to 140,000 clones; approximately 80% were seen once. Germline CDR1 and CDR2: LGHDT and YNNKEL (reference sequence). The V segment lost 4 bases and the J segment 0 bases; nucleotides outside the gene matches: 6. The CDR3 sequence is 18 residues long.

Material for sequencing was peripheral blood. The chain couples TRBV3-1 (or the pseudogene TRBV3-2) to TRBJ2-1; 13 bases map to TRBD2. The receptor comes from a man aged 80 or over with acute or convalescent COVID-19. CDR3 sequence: CASSRLAGGPGSYNEQFF. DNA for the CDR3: TGTGCCAGCAGCCGACTAGCGGGAGGACCCGGCTCCTACAATGAGCAGTTCTTC.